These 19 T cell receptor beta chains originate from one sample sequenced in a study of blood T cell repertoires in COVID-19. Clones were read by immunoSEQ multiplex PCR, and TCRdb kept only the in-frame ones, dropping some. Of 130,000 to 150,000 clones listed, around 87% are singletons. Sequenced material: peripheral blood. These receptors were collected from a man aged 50 to 59 who had recovered from COVID-19.

The chain uses TRBV19 and TRBJ1-2, with D maybe TRBD1 (6 bases). The V end was cut by 2 bases, the J end by 3 bases, with 7 bases between. The length of the CDR3 is 13 residues. Germline values: CDR1 LNHDA, CDR2 SQIVND (reference sequence). The CDR3: CASSIQGHYGYTF. CDR3 coding DNA: TGTGCCAGTAGTATACAGGGGCACTATGGCTACACCTTC.

V is TRBV9 and J is TRBJ2-2, with 10 bases aligning to TRBD1. After removal of 4 bases from V and 7 bases from J, the junction contained 7 bases not matched to a gene. The CDR3 spans 15 residues. In germline, CDR1 is SGDLS, CDR2 YYNGEE. CDR3 sequence (DNA): TGTGCCAGCAGCCCGGGGACAGGGGAAAGCGGGGAGCTGTTTTTT. This encodes CASSPGTGESGELFF.

The V and J genes are TRBV19 and TRBJ1-4, with D possibly matching TRBD1 (5 bases). The V and J ends lost 5 bases and 8 bases respectively, with 18 bases between them. Looked up from germline, CDR1 is LNHDA and CDR2 is SQIVND (reference sequence). The CDR3 sequence is 15 residues long. The chain's CDR3 is CASSLQATAGEKLFF. In DNA form, the CDR3 reads TGTGCCAGTAGTCTACAGGCTACCGCAGGGGAAAAACTGTTTTTT. The variable domain in full, with the rest retrieved from reference TRBV19 and TRBJ1-4, is DGGITQSPKYLFRKEGQNVTLSCEQNLNHDAMYWYRQDPGQGLRLIYYSQIVNDFQKGDIAEGYSVSREKKESFPLTVTSAQKNPTAFYLCASSLQATAGEKLFFGSGTQLSVL.

The CDR3 sequence: CAIRRTGLNTEAFF. The CDR3, as DNA: TGTGCCATCCGCCGGACAGGACTGAACACTGAAGCTTTCTTT. The rearrangement joins TRBV10-3 to TRBJ1-1; 7 bases match TRBD1. V shed 8 bases and J 0 bases; nucleotides not matched to a gene: 6. CDR1 is ENHRY and CDR2 is SYGVKD in the germline V gene. CDR3 length equals 14 residues.

This chain joins TRBV6-2 or TRBV6-3 and TRBJ1-3; unclear D gene. This CDR3 has 16 amino acids. The V end lost 4 bases, the J end lost 0 bases, and 13 bases lay between the germline ends. The germline V gene has CDR1 MNHEY and CDR2 SVGEGT. CDR3 protein: CASSSGFFLSGNTIYF. The CDR3 DNA follows: TGTGCCAGCAGTTCGGGATTTTTTCTCTCTGGAAACACCATATATTTT.

The rearrangement links TRBV7-2 to TRBJ1-6; D is possibly TRBD1 (5 bases). CDR1 is SGHTA, CDR2 FQGNSA, per germline. V dropped 1 base and J dropped 6 bases, with 16 bases sitting between them. This CDR3 comprises 17 residues. For the CDR3, the DNA is TGTGCCAGCAGCTTAGTATTGGGGGGTGGCGGTAATTCACCCCTCCACTTT. Amino acid sequence: CASSLVLGGGGNSPLHF. Complete variable domain (other parts from reference TRBV7-2 and TRBJ1-6): GAGVSQSPSNKVTEKGKDVELRCDPISGHTALYWYRQSLGQGLEFLIYFQGNSAPDKSGLPSDRFSAERTGGSVSTLTIQRTQQEDSAVYLCASSLVLGGGGNSPLHFGNGTRLTVT.

V and J are TRBV5-8 and TRBJ1-1, with D tentatively TRBD1 (5 bases). The CDR3 sequence is 14 residues long. The V gene lost 2 bases and the J gene lost 5 bases, with 13 bases spanning the gap. Per the germline V gene, CDR1 is SGHTS and CDR2 is YDEGEE. CDR3 in amino acids: CASSFRQLVTEAFF. The CDR3 DNA reads as TGTGCCAGCAGCTTCAGACAGCTCGTTACTGAAGCTTTCTTT.

The CDR3: CASRTNYEQYF. In DNA, the CDR3 is TGTGCCAGCAGGACAAATTACGAGCAGTACTTC. V usage is TRBV6-6 and J usage is TRBJ2-7, with no clear D. Trimming shortened V by 6 bases and J by 4 bases, and 7 bases separated the two germline ends. The CDR3 is made up of 11 amino acids. The germline V gene encodes CDR1 MNHNY and CDR2 SVGAGI (reference sequence).

The chain uses TRBV6-5 and TRBJ1-1; 12 nucleotides align to TRBD1. The length of the CDR3 is 15 residues. Germline assignment: CDR1 MNHEY and CDR2 SVGAGI. The trim removed 6 bases at V and 5 bases at J, leaving 7 bases unmatched. The CDR3 nucleotides read TGTGCCAGCAGGCGACCGGGACAGGGGGCTACTGAAGCTTTCTTT. Encoded protein: CASRRPGQGATEAFF.

Only a few counts were recorded for this clone. V gene TRBV6-5 combines with J gene TRBJ1-5, with D hard to call. CDR3 length: 13 residues. The ends were cut back, 6 bases at V and 3 bases at J, with 9 bases in the middle. CDR1 and CDR2 from the germline V gene are MNHEY and SVGAGI. The CDR3 bases are TGTGCCAGCAGGGCTGCCGACAATCAGCCCCAGCATTTT. It codes for CASRAADNQPQHF.

This sequence joins TRBV7-9 and TRBJ2-3; 8 bases are shared with TRBD1. There are 15 residues in the CDR3. From germline, CDR1 is SEHNR and CDR2 FQNEAQ (reference sequence). Unmatched junction bases numbered 1, after V lost 1 base and J lost 1 base. CDR3 protein: CASSLVGQGTDTQYF. For the CDR3, the DNA is TGTGCCAGCAGCTTAGTGGGACAGGGCACAGATACGCAGTATTTT. Based on the CDR3 plus reference TRBV7-9 and TRBJ2-3, the full variable domain is DTGVSQNPRHKITKRGQNVTFRCDPISEHNRLYWYRQTLGQGPEFLTYFQNEAQLEKSRLLSDRFSAERPKGSFSTLEIQRTEQGDSAMYLCASSLVGQGTDTQYFGPGTRLTVL.

The sample holds a few counts of this clone. The rearrangement links TRBV4-1 to TRBJ1-1; D may be TRBD1 (5 bases). The CDR3 has 15 residues. CDR1 is MGHRA and CDR2 is YSYEKL in the germline V gene. The V end was cut by 0 bases, the J end by 5 bases, with 13 bases between. The CDR3 DNA reads TGCGCCAGCAGCCAAGATGGACACCATGGGACTGAAGCTTTCTTT. Translated, it gives CASSQDGHHGTEAFF.

The V call is TRBV5-6, the J call TRBJ1-2; 8 bases agree with TRBD1. This CDR3 is built from 14 residues. Germline V gene data show CDR1 as SGHDT and CDR2 as YYEEEE. Trimming removed 4 bases from V and 4 bases from J; junction bases left unmatched: 6. DNA for the CDR3: TGTGCCAGCAGCCCGCCCGACAGGGGCTATGGCTACACCTTC. Its translation: CASSPPDRGYGYTF.

This clone was observed once. The chain carries TRBV5-6 and TRBJ2-5, with D maybe TRBD2 (5 bases). The CDR3 is made up of 16 amino acids. The ends were cut back, 0 bases at V and 0 bases at J, with 12 bases in the middle. Germline CDR1 SGHDT, CDR2 YYEEEE. The CDR3: CASSLAGVHYQETQYF. For the CDR3, the DNA is TGTGCCAGCAGCTTGGCCGGGGTACATTACCAAGAGACCCAGTACTTC.

CDR3 protein: CASSQERLASIQYF. The CDR3 nucleotides read TGTGCCAGCTCACAGGAACGACTGGCGAGCATTCAGTACTTC. This chain uses TRBV18 with TRBJ2-4; D not resolved. V dropped 4 bases and J dropped 9 bases, with 16 bases sitting between them. The CDR3 totals 14 residues. The germline V gene encodes CDR1 KGHSH and CDR2 LQKENI.

The genes are TRBV19 and TRBJ1-1; 8 bases are a match to TRBD1. CDR1 is LNHDA and CDR2 is SQIVND in the germline V gene (reference sequence). This CDR3 contains 15 residues. V dropped 7 bases and J dropped 6; count of bases not matched to a gene: 13. CDR3 in DNA: TGTGCCAGTACCCCCATAACGACAGGGGTCCCTGAAGCTTTCTTT. Translating gives CASTPITTGVPEAFF.

The rearrangement uses TRBV13 and TRBJ1-2, with 7 bases matching TRBD1. The CDR3 length is 13 residues. The germline CDR1 and CDR2 sequences are PRHDT and FYEKMQ (reference sequence). With V trimmed by 1 base and J by 8 bases, 4 bases remained unmatched. CDR3 nucleotide sequence: TGTGCCAGCAGCTTAGAGGGGGCGAGGGGCTACACCTTC. This gives the protein CASSLEGARGYTF.

The chain combines TRBV5-1 with TRBJ2-7; D is uncertain. V lost 7 bases to trimming and J lost 5 bases, with 16 bases between them. This CDR3 region has 13 residues. The germline CDR1 and CDR2 sequences are SGHRS and YFSETQ. CDR3: CASGITSDHEQYF. The CDR3 DNA sequence: TGCGCCAGCGGCATAACCAGCGACCACGAGCAGTACTTC.

The genes are TRBV6-5 and TRBJ1-6, with TRBD1 matching over 11 bases. V dropped 6 bases and J dropped 13; count of bases not matched to a gene: 5. The CDR3 runs 13 residues. In germline, CDR1 is MNHEY, CDR2 SVGAGI. The CDR3 loop reads CASRDRGLAPLHF. The CDR3 DNA reads TGTGCCAGCAGGGACAGGGGGCTGGCCCCCCTCCACTTT.